What follows are 24 T cell receptor beta chains derived from one specimen sequenced in a study of cytomegalovirus exposure and HLA in healthy donors. Sequencing used immunoSEQ multiplex PCR; TCRdb keeps in-frame clones, though not all of them. The repertoire includes roughly 180,000 clones, roughly 86% of them detected once, and 6% to 8.5% sits in the top ten. Sequencing was carried out using PBMCs. These receptors came from a man aged 25 to 40 in good health and CMV-seropositive.

The genes are TRBV7-2 and TRBJ1-1; D not resolved. This CDR3 has 14 amino acids. Germline CDR1 reads SGHTA; CDR2 reads FQGNSA. Trimming cost V 5 bases and J 1 base, with 11 bases left between them. CDR3 coding DNA: TGTGCCAGCAGCCGCGGAGGTGAGAACACTGAAGCTTTCTTT. This sequence encodes CASSRGGENTEAFF.

The chain joins TRBV5-3 to TRBJ2-7; no definite D call. TRBV5-3 is noted as an ORF with a role that remains uncertain. With 2 bases removed from V and 5 bases from J, the gap between germline ends came to 11 bases. This CDR3 has 13 residues. The CDR3 DNA sequence: TGTGCCAGAAGCTTCAGGACGTCTGACGAGCAGTACTTC. Translating it yields CARSFRTSDEQYF.

The V call is TRBV15, the J call TRBJ1-3, with D perhaps matching TRBD1 (6 bases). The germline V and J ends were trimmed by 0 bases and 2 bases, with 8 bases remaining between them. Germline assignment: CDR1 LNHNV and CDR2 YYDKDF (reference sequence). This CDR3 is built from 15 residues. The CDR3 protein is CATSRDTGTGNTIYF. CDR3 bases: TGTGCCACCAGCAGAGACACAGGGACTGGAAACACCATATATTTT.

The V gene is TRBV11-2, the J gene TRBJ2-7; 7 bases line up with TRBD1. Looked up from germline, CDR1 is SGHAT and CDR2 is FQNNGV. The CDR3 is made up of 15 amino acids. V lost 5 bases to trimming and J lost 0 bases; unmatched junction nucleotides: 7. The CDR3 spells CASSPGTVYSYEQYF. The CDR3 DNA follows: TGTGCCAGCAGCCCCGGGACAGTCTACTCCTACGAGCAGTACTTC. Using reference TRBV11-2 and TRBJ2-7 for the parts outside the CDR3, the full variable domain is EAGVAQSPRYKIIEKRQSVAFWCNPISGHATLYWYQQILGQGPKLLIQFQNNGVVDDSQLPKDRFSAERLKGVDSTLKIQPAKLEDSAVYLCASSPGTVYSYEQYFGPGTRLTVT.

The sample holds a few counts of this clone. The chain recombines TRBV18 with TRBJ2-7; 7 nucleotides line up with TRBD1. Looked up from germline, CDR1 is KGHSH and CDR2 is LQKENI. V gave up 5 bases and J gave up 6 bases; unmatched junction bases: 10. The CDR3 has 14 residues. In nucleotides, the CDR3 is TGTGCCAGCTCAAAGCAGGGGGTCCGAAGCGAGCAGTACTTC. Protein product: CASSKQGVRSEQYF. The variable domain in full, completed from reference TRBV18 and TRBJ2-7, reads NAGVMQNPRHLVRRRGQEARLRCSPMKGHSHVYWYRQLPEEGLKFMVYLQKENIIDESGMPKERFSAEFPKEGPSILRIQQVVRGDSAAYFCASSKQGVRSEQYFGPGTRLTVT.

J is TRBJ2-2 and V is TRBV4-1; the D gene could be TRBD1 or TRBD2 (5 bases each). V lost 0 bases to trimming and J lost 1 base, with 12 bases between them. The CDR3 sequence is 17 residues long. CDR1 is MGHRA, CDR2 YSYEKL, per germline. CDR3 DNA: TGCGCCAGCAGCCAAGATGTTGGGACCATGAACACCGGGGAGCTGTTTTTT. Amino acid sequence: CASSQDVGTMNTGELFF.

V is TRBV27 and J is TRBJ1-5; D uncertain. Germline loops: CDR1 MNHEY, CDR2 SMNVEV (reference sequence). This CDR3 has 13 amino acids. V was shortened by 5 bases and J by 4 bases, with 9 bases between the two germline ends. CDR3 DNA: TGTGCCAGCAGTCGCGGGGTAAATCAGCCCCAGCATTTT. Its translation: CASSRGVNQPQHF.

The V call is TRBV11-1, the J call TRBJ2-6; tentatively, D is TRBD1 (6 bases). CDR1 and CDR2 from the germline V gene are SGHAT and FQDESV (reference sequence). This CDR3 has 15 amino acids. V lost 1 base and J 3 bases, leaving 7 bases between the germline ends. The CDR3 reads CASSLGGRGANVLTF. CDR3 sequence (DNA): TGTGCCAGCAGCTTAGGGGGGCGTGGGGCCAACGTCCTGACTTTC.

This clone has only one observation. This chain joins TRBV29-1 and TRBJ2-7; TRBD1 is a possible D gene (5 bases). CDR1 and CDR2 (germline): SQVTM, ANQGSEA. The CDR3 runs to 8 residues. CDR3 loop: CSGGLLGV. CDR3 coding DNA: TGCAGCGGGGGCCTCCTAGGTGTC.

V and J are TRBV27 and TRBJ1-5; 10 positions agree with TRBD1. The CDR3 extends over 13 amino acids. V gave up 7 bases and J gave up 6 bases; unmatched junction bases: 3. Germline V lookup: CDR1 MNHEY, CDR2 SMNVEV (reference sequence). CDR3 residues: CASKGQGGQPQHF. Here the CDR3 DNA reads TGTGCCAGCAAAGGACAGGGGGGTCAGCCCCAGCATTTT.

This rearrangement joins TRBV18 to TRBJ1-1; D perhaps matches TRBD1 (5 bases). The CDR3 sequence is 14 residues long. Germline V lookup: CDR1 KGHSH, CDR2 LQKENI. Trimming shortened V by 2 bases and J by 4 bases, and 11 bases separated the two germline ends. In nucleotides, the CDR3 is TGTGCCAGCTCACCAGAGGGGTCGATCACTGAAGCTTTCTTT. Amino acid sequence: CASSPEGSITEAFF. The full variable domain, in which reference TRBV18 and TRBJ1-1 provide the parts outside the CDR3, is NAGVMQNPRHLVRRRGQEARLRCSPMKGHSHVYWYRQLPEEGLKFMVYLQKENIIDESGMPKERFSAEFPKEGPSILRIQQVVRGDSAAYFCASSPEGSITEAFFGQGTRLTVV.

This clone was detected only once. This chain uses TRBV2 with TRBJ1-2; D is possibly TRBD1 (5 bases). This CDR3 has 17 residues. Germline values: CDR1 SNHLY, CDR2 FYNNEI. V was cut by 7 bases and J by 4 bases, with 25 bases left in between. CDR3 sequence: CASNRPGGQGGSYGYTF. As DNA, the CDR3 is TGTGCCAGCAATCGCCCGGGTGGGCAGGGCGGTTCCTATGGCTACACCTTC.

The genes are TRBV4-1 and TRBJ2-2; D ambiguous. This CDR3 spans 17 amino acids. V lost 1 base and J 7 bases, leaving 19 bases between the germline ends. Looked up from germline, CDR1 is MGHRA and CDR2 is YSYEKL. CDR3 DNA sequence: TGCGCCAGCAGCCAAGGGCCGCTCAGTTCTTCGTTCGGGGAGCTGTTTTTT. It yields the protein CASSQGPLSSSFGELFF.

The rearrangement joins TRBV4-3 to TRBJ1-2; no clear D. The CDR3 runs to 15 residues. Germline V CDR1 and CDR2: LGHNA, YSLEER. With 0 bases removed from V and 2 bases from J, the gap between germline ends came to 10 bases. The CDR3 coding sequence is TGCGCCAGCAGCCAAGATCGAGTAGGGAACTATGGCTACACCTTC. Amino acid sequence: CASSQDRVGNYGYTF.

The CDR3 sequence is CASSNYIGPSYNEQFF. The CDR3 DNA sequence: TGTGCCAGCAGCAATTACATTGGGCCCTCCTACAATGAGCAGTTCTTC. The chain employs TRBV6-6 and TRBJ2-1; D unclear. In germline, CDR1 is MNHNY, CDR2 SVGAGI (reference sequence). V was clipped by 6 bases and J by 0 bases, with 15 bases between them. This CDR3 is built from 16 residues.

This chain connects TRBV9 to TRBJ2-7; D is undetermined. CDR1 SGDLS and CDR2 YYNGEE come from the germline V gene. V lost 0 bases and J lost 2, with 12 bases in between. The CDR3 sequence is 15 residues long. The CDR3, as DNA: TGTGCCAGCAGCGTAGAGATAGGCCGGACCTACGAGCAGTACTTC. Its translation is CASSVEIGRTYEQYF.

V is TRBV6-5 and J is TRBJ2-5; perhaps TRBD2 as D (5 bases). CDR1 and CDR2 from the germline V gene are MNHEY and SVGAGI. This CDR3 is built from 16 residues. The V gene lost 2 bases and the J gene lost 2 bases, with 15 bases spanning the gap. The CDR3 loop reads CASSYREPRYQETQYF. The CDR3 region has the DNA TGTGCCAGCAGTTACAGGGAGCCCAGATATCAAGAGACCCAGTACTTC.

This clone was recorded once. The chain employs TRBV7-2 and TRBJ2-1; the D is unclear. CDR3 length: 13 amino acids. V dropped 5 bases and J dropped 2 bases, with 7 bases sitting between them. Germline V gene data show CDR1 as SGHTA and CDR2 as FQGNSA. The CDR3 DNA sequence: TGTGCCAGCAGCCCGAGTCCCTACAATGAGCAGTTCTTC. Its translation is CASSPSPYNEQFF. The variable domain in full, completed from reference TRBV7-2 and TRBJ2-1, reads GAGVSQSPSNKVTEKGKDVELRCDPISGHTALYWYRQSLGQGLEFLIYFQGNSAPDKSGLPSDRFSAERTGGSVSTLTIQRTQQEDSAVYLCASSPSPYNEQFFGPGTRLTVL.

The rearrangement joins TRBV10-3 to TRBJ2-7; D perhaps matches TRBD2 (6 bases). Trimming took off 4 bases at V and 5 bases at J, with 18 bases between the two ends. CDR3 length: 15 residues. Germline V gene lookup returns CDR1 ENHRY and CDR2 SYGVKD. The CDR3 DNA sequence: TGTGCCATCAGTGGAGCCGGGACTTTTATCGACGAGCAGTACTTC. It codes for CAISGAGTFIDEQYF.

The chain couples TRBV9 to TRBJ2-7; TRBD1 matches at 8 bases. V trimming: 2 bases; J trimming: 3 bases; junction bases outside the gene matches: 7. The germline CDR1 and CDR2 sequences are SGDLS and YYNGEE. CDR3 length equals 15 residues. The CDR3 DNA is TGTGCCAGCAGCGTCACCGGGACAGGTATCTACGAGCAGTACTTC. Its translation: CASSVTGTGIYEQYF. Complete variable domain (other parts from reference TRBV9 and TRBJ2-7): DSGVTQTPKHLITATGQRVTLRCSPRSGDLSVYWYQQSLDQGLQFLIQYYNGEERAKGNILERFSAQQFPDLHSELNLSSLELGDSALYFCASSVTGTGIYEQYFGPGTRLTVT.

This chain uses TRBV2 with TRBJ2-5; D is possibly TRBD1 (5 bases). Germline assignment: CDR1 SNHLY and CDR2 FYNNEI. CDR3 size: 14 residues. V was cut by 6 bases and J by 2 bases, with 13 bases left in between. The DNA for the CDR3 is TGTGCCAGCAGGTTCACAGGCGAGCAAGAGACCCAGTACTTC. It encodes CASRFTGEQETQYF. Using reference TRBV2 and TRBJ2-5 for the parts outside the CDR3, the full variable domain is EPEVTQTPSHQVTQMGQEVILRCVPISNHLYFYWYRQILGQKVEFLVSFYNNEISEKSEIFDDQFSVERPDGSNFTLKIRSTKLEDSAMYFCASRFTGEQETQYFGPGTRLLVL.

V is TRBV7-3 and J is TRBJ2-2; 7 bases are a match to TRBD1. V lost 4 bases, J lost 5 bases, and 10 bases stayed unmatched. Germline loops: CDR1 SGHTA, CDR2 FQGTGA. The CDR3 length is 16 residues. CDR3 region: CASSSVRTQGTGELFF. The CDR3 coding sequence is TGTGCCAGCAGCTCCGTCAGGACACAGGGGACCGGGGAGCTGTTTTTT.

The genes are TRBV7-3 and TRBJ1-2, with 9 bases aligning to TRBD1. V was pared by 5 bases and J by 3 bases, with 7 bases of the junction left unmatched. CDR1 SGHTA and CDR2 FQGTGA come from the germline V gene. This CDR3 spans 15 amino acids. The DNA for the CDR3 is TGTGCCAGCAGCCCCGGGACAGGGCTGGACTATGGCTACACCTTC. Protein: CASSPGTGLDYGYTF. The full variable domain, rest sourced from reference TRBV7-3 and TRBJ1-2, is GAGVSQTPSNKVTEKGKYVELRCDPISGHTALYWYRQSLGQGPEFLIYFQGTGAADDSGLPNDRFFAVRPEGSVSTLKIQRTERGDSAVYLCASSPGTGLDYGYTFGSGTRLTVV.

The chain has TRBV4-3 and TRBJ1-2; D ambiguous. This CDR3 has 15 amino acids. The V end lost 1 base, the J end lost 2 bases, and 11 bases lay between the germline ends. Germline CDR1 and CDR2: LGHNA and YSLEER. CDR3 residues: CASSQGADGNYGYTF. CDR3 coding DNA: TGCGCCAGCAGCCAAGGGGCGGACGGAAACTATGGCTACACCTTC.